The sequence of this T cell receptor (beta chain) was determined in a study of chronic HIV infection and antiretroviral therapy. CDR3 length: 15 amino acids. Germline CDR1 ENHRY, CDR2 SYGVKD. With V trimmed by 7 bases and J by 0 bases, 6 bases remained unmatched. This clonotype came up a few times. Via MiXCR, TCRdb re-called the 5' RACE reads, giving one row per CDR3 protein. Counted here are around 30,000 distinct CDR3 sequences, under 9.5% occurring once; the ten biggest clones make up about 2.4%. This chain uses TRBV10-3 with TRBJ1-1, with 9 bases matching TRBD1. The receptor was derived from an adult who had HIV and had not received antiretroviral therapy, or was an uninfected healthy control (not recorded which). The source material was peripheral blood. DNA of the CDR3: TGTGCCATCAACCCCGGGACAGGGCTGAACACTGAAGCTTTCTTT. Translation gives CAINPGTGLNTEAFF.